A single sample is the source of the 9 T cell receptor beta chains below, sequenced in a study of tumor-infiltrating lymphocytes in primary liver carcinoma. From around 500 ng of total RNA, TCR beta-specific cDNA was reverse-transcribed using a constant-region primer. Slightly modified ARM-PCR served as the procedure for the TCR beta libraries. These libraries came from three rounds of nested multiplex PCR. Forward primers for TRBV1-TRBV30 and a C-beta reverse primer served the first two PCR rounds, at about 9 cycles each. TCRdb independently ran MiXCR on the multiplex PCR reads; one entry per CDR3 protein. The sample lists tens of thousands of distinct CDR3 sequences; around three quarters were seen once. DNA and RNA were both co-extracted from 20-30 mg of bulk tissue that had not been sorted. The sample consisted of liver tumor tissue from sampling region 1. Subset indicated: tumor region T1, superior pole. The receptors derive from a man aged 40-55 years with primary liver carcinoma and hepatitis B virus infection.

This chain links TRBV12-3 or TRBV12-4 with TRBJ2-4; TRBD1 might be the D (5 bases). V lost 5 bases, J lost 3 bases, and 23 bases lay in between. CDR3 size: 18 residues. CDR3 DNA: TGTGCCAGCAGTCTATGGGGTGGGGCGGACATGGACAAAAACATTCAGTACTTC. It codes for CASSLWGGADMDKNIQYF.

To note about this clonotype: Germline and junction disagree at one end, which may indicate a read error. The chain couples TRBV10-3 to TRBJ1-5, with a tentative D call TRBD1 (5 bases). Per germline, CDR1 ENHRY and CDR2 SYGVKD. The CDR3 loop spans 14 amino acids. This chain's CDR3 is CTISEYGGDQPQHF. The CDR3 region has the DNA TGTACCATCAGTGAGTATGGGGGTGATCAGCCCCAGCATTTT.

On this clonotype: At one boundary the junction diverges from the germline segment, which might be a read error. The chain couples TRBV11-2 to TRBJ2-1, with TRBD2 identical over 7 bases. Germline-derived CDR1 and CDR2 are SGHAT and FQNNGV. CDR3 length: 16 residues. The CDR3 here is CDSGLELLAEMNEQLF. The DNA for the CDR3 is TGTGACAGCGGCTTAGAGCTCCTAGCGGAAATGAATGAGCAGTTATTC.

The V call is TRBV11-2, the J call TRBJ2-1; unclear D gene. Germline V gene sequence: CDR1 SGHAT, CDR2 FQNNGV. The CDR3 has 16 amino acids. Here the CDR3 DNA reads TGTGTCGGCAGCTTAGAGCCGGTTGTTAACTACAATGAGCAGTTCTTC. Amino acids: CVGSLEPVVNYNEQFF.

The genes are TRBV6-5 and TRBJ1-2, with D possibly being TRBD1 (6 bases). The CDR3 sequence is 15 residues long. Trimming removed 5 bases at V and 4 bases at J, with 17 bases between. Germline-derived CDR1 and CDR2 are MNHEY and SVGAGI. The CDR3 here is CASSPAAGAIYGYTF. The CDR3 DNA reads as TGTGCCAGCAGTCCTGCCGCAGGGGCCATCTATGGCTACACCTTC.

Worth noting for this clonotype: A single base separates this from a much larger clone, so it may be a read error. The chain is built from TRBV5-1 and TRBJ1-2; D remains unclear. Germline V lookup: CDR1 SGHRS, CDR2 YFSETQ. CDR3 length equals 13 residues. The chain's CDR3 is CASNLEGVRGCTF. The CDR3 nucleotides read TGCGCCAGCAACCTGGAAGGAGTCCGAGGCTGCACCTTC.

Details on this clonotype: Given the absence of the conserved phenylalanine or tryptophan at the CDR3 end, a read error is likely. Because the CDR3's place on the DNA is in doubt, the DNA is left out and the CDR3 is given as listed by TCRdb. This rearrangement joins TRBV7-8 to TRBJ2-2; TRBD2 was called by the table and not checked on the DNA. The CDR3 contains 17 residues when both ends are counted. Germline V lookup: CDR1 SGHVS, CDR2 FQNEAQ. The CDR3 sequence is CASSFRTSGANAGELLI.

With regard to this clonotype: This may come from a read error, since a much larger clone is one base off. The chain uses TRBV11-3 and TRBJ2-5, with TRBD2 matching over 9 bases. The CDR3 spans 16 residues. CDR1 is SGHNT, CDR2 YENEEA, per germline. Here the CDR3 reads CASSSTAAGGFETQNF. The CDR3 DNA is TGTGCCAGCAGCTCGACCGCGGCGGGAGGGTTCGAGACCCAGAACTTC.

The rearrangement joins TRBV11-2 to TRBJ2-2; no clear D gene. Looked up from germline, CDR1 is SGHAT and CDR2 is FQNNGV. V was cut by 8 bases and J by 4 bases, with 17 bases left in between. This CDR3 comprises 15 residues. CDR3 in amino acids: CASCFVGSSTGELFF. CDR3 in DNA: TGTGCCAGCTGTTTTGTGGGATCGAGCACCGGGGAGCTGTTTTTT.